A selection of T cell receptor beta chains follows, all from one sample in a study of beta chain features in type 1 diabetes. Libraries were prepared by immunoSEQ multiplex PCR; TCRdb keeps only in-frame clonotypes and omits some of them. Of around 250,000 clones in the sample, about 13% were seen once. Input material: naive CD4+ T cells from blood. The receptors were gathered from a man in his thirties or forties with type 1 diabetes. The CDR3 runs from the conserved cysteine through the conserved F or W. The order of the fields is CDR3 protein, CDR3 DNA, D gene, J gene, CDR3 length, V gene, clone size. A D gene is named only where the DNA matches it firmly. Clone size is given for some rows only: seen once, a few or many times, or a class if the clone is expanded.

cdr3_aa: CASSQGTSVFYNEQFF
cdr3_nt: TGCGCCAGCAGCCAAGGGACTAGCGTCTTCTACAATGAGCAGTTCTTC
d_call: TRBD2
j_call: TRBJ2-1
cdr3_length: 16
v_call: TRBV4-3
clone_size: -

cdr3_aa: CASSLAGTGYLTEAFF
cdr3_nt: TGTGCCAGCAGCTTGGCCGGGACAGGGTATCTCACTGAAGCTTTCTTT
d_call: TRBD1
j_call: TRBJ1-1
cdr3_length: 16
v_call: TRBV5-6
clone_size: -

cdr3_aa: CASSPFGTSERRVF
cdr3_nt: TGTGCCAGCAGCCCCTTTGGGACTAGCGAGAGGAGAGTCTTC
d_call: TRBD2
j_call: TRBJ2-1
cdr3_length: 14
v_call: TRBV6-5
clone_size: -

cdr3_aa: CASSVGGSYEQYF
cdr3_nt: TGTGCCAGCAGCGTCGGCGGATCCTACGAGCAGTACTTC
d_call: -
j_call: TRBJ2-7
cdr3_length: 13
v_call: TRBV4-2
clone_size: few

cdr3_aa: CASSPRDLRGRANEQFF
cdr3_nt: TGTGCCAGCAGCCCCAGGGACCTACGCGGGAGGGCGAATGAGCAGTTCTTC
d_call: TRBD2
j_call: TRBJ2-1
cdr3_length: 17
v_call: TRBV9
clone_size: -

cdr3_aa: CASSPPIGGGLYNEQFF
cdr3_nt: TGTGCCAGCTCACCACCGATCGGGGGAGGGCTCTACAATGAGCAGTTCTTC
d_call: TRBD2
j_call: TRBJ2-1
cdr3_length: 17
v_call: TRBV18
clone_size: -

cdr3_aa: CASSSRDRISYEQYF
cdr3_nt: TGTGCCAGCAGCTCCCGGGACAGGATTTCCTACGAGCAGTACTTC
d_call: TRBD1
j_call: TRBJ2-7
cdr3_length: 15
v_call: TRBV5-6
clone_size: few

cdr3_aa: CAWSVMITSGSIYEQYF
cdr3_nt: TGTGCCTGGAGTGTTATGATTACTAGCGGGAGCATCTACGAGCAGTACTTC
d_call: TRBD2
j_call: TRBJ2-7
cdr3_length: 17
v_call: TRBV30
clone_size: few

cdr3_aa: CATSSGTGSYNEQFF
cdr3_nt: TGTGCCACCTCTTCCGGGACAGGGAGCTACAATGAGCAGTTCTTC
d_call: TRBD1
j_call: TRBJ2-1
cdr3_length: 15
v_call: TRBV19
clone_size: -

cdr3_aa: CASRSIYNEQFF
cdr3_nt: TGTGCCAGCAGGTCAATCTACAATGAGCAGTTCTTC
d_call: -
j_call: TRBJ2-1
cdr3_length: 12
v_call: TRBV6-5
clone_size: -

cdr3_aa: CASSLDSGRAAETQYF
cdr3_nt: TGTGCCAGCAGCTTAGATAGCGGGAGGGCCGCAGAGACCCAGTACTTC
d_call: TRBD2
j_call: TRBJ2-5
cdr3_length: 16
v_call: TRBV7-7
clone_size: few

cdr3_aa: CASGAGGRTGELFF
cdr3_nt: TGTGCCAGCGGGGCGGGAGGGCGGACCGGGGAGCTGTTTTTT
d_call: TRBD2
j_call: TRBJ2-2
cdr3_length: 14
v_call: TRBV9
clone_size: few

cdr3_aa: CASSKEYAGDTPTNEKLFF
cdr3_nt: TGTGCCAGCAGCAAAGAGTATGCGGGGGACACTCCAACTAATGAAAAACTGTTTTTT
d_call: -
j_call: TRBJ1-4
cdr3_length: 19
v_call: TRBV21-1
clone_size: -

cdr3_aa: CASSQPFSGYRKNEQYF
cdr3_nt: TGTGCCAGCAGTCAACCCTTTTCGGGGTACCGGAAGAACGAGCAGTACTTC
d_call: -
j_call: TRBJ2-7
cdr3_length: 17
v_call: TRBV28
clone_size: -

cdr3_aa: CASSTPYEQYF
cdr3_nt: TGTGCCTCATCGACACCGTACGAGCAGTACTTC
d_call: -
j_call: TRBJ2-7
cdr3_length: 11
v_call: TRBV10-3
clone_size: few

cdr3_aa: CASGPGTSGYNEQFF
cdr3_nt: TGTGCTAGTGGTCCCGGGACTAGCGGCTACAATGAGCAGTTCTTC
d_call: TRBD2
j_call: TRBJ2-1
cdr3_length: 15
v_call: TRBV12-5
clone_size: once

cdr3_aa: CASAPGQGYEKLFF
cdr3_nt: TGCGCCAGCGCACCGGGACAGGGCTATGAAAAACTGTTTTTT
d_call: TRBD1
j_call: TRBJ1-4
cdr3_length: 14
v_call: TRBV5-1
clone_size: few

cdr3_aa: CASSLNTGDGYTF
cdr3_nt: TGTGCCAGCAGCCTTAACACAGGGGATGGCTACACCTTC
d_call: TRBD1
j_call: TRBJ1-2
cdr3_length: 13
v_call: TRBV28
clone_size: few

cdr3_aa: CASSLQDRDYTEAFF
cdr3_nt: TGTGCCAGCAGTCTGCAGGACAGGGACTACACTGAAGCTTTCTTT
d_call: TRBD1
j_call: TRBJ1-1
cdr3_length: 15
v_call: TRBV28
clone_size: -

cdr3_aa: CASSLLAGNYEQYF
cdr3_nt: TGTGCCAGCAGCTTACTAGCCGGAAACTACGAGCAGTACTTC
d_call: -
j_call: TRBJ2-7
cdr3_length: 14
v_call: TRBV7-2
clone_size: -

cdr3_aa: CASSVAFGVQYEQYF
cdr3_nt: TGTGCCAGCAGCGTAGCTTTCGGGGTTCAGTACGAGCAGTACTTC
d_call: -
j_call: TRBJ2-7
cdr3_length: 15
v_call: TRBV9
clone_size: -

cdr3_aa: CAIKNSGDGYTF
cdr3_nt: TGTGCCATCAAGAACAGCGGAGATGGCTACACCTTC
d_call: -
j_call: TRBJ1-2
cdr3_length: 12
v_call: TRBV10-3
clone_size: few

cdr3_aa: CASSFRGEEQYF
cdr3_nt: TGCGCCAGCAGCTTCAGGGGAGAGGAGCAGTACTTC
d_call: -
j_call: TRBJ2-7
cdr3_length: 12
v_call: TRBV5-1
clone_size: few

cdr3_aa: CASSLTGEKLFF
cdr3_nt: TGTGCCAGCAGCCTGACGGGTGAAAAACTGTTTTTT
d_call: -
j_call: TRBJ1-4
cdr3_length: 12
v_call: TRBV28
clone_size: few

cdr3_aa: CASSLVAGSYEQYF
cdr3_nt: TGCGCCAGCAGCTTGGTTGCGGGATCCTACGAGCAGTACTTC
d_call: -
j_call: TRBJ2-7
cdr3_length: 14
v_call: TRBV5-1
clone_size: -

cdr3_aa: CASNPSWDTNSNQPQHF
cdr3_nt: TGTGCCAGCAATCCAAGCTGGGACACCAATAGCAATCAGCCCCAGCATTTT
d_call: -
j_call: TRBJ1-5
cdr3_length: 17
v_call: TRBV21-1
clone_size: few

cdr3_aa: CASSNRDNTEAFF
cdr3_nt: TGTGCCAGTAGCAACAGGGACAACACTGAAGCTTTCTTT
d_call: -
j_call: TRBJ1-1
cdr3_length: 13
v_call: TRBV19
clone_size: few

cdr3_aa: CASSVVPGGRPYEQYF
cdr3_nt: TGTGCCAGCAGCGTAGTCCCCGGCGGGAGGCCCTACGAGCAGTACTTC
d_call: TRBD2
j_call: TRBJ2-7
cdr3_length: 16
v_call: TRBV9
clone_size: few

cdr3_aa: CSAIAGGSSYEQYF
cdr3_nt: TGCAGCGCAATAGCAGGCGGGAGCTCCTACGAGCAGTACTTC
d_call: TRBD2
j_call: TRBJ2-7
cdr3_length: 14
v_call: TRBV29-1
clone_size: few

cdr3_aa: CASSLGVNEQFF
cdr3_nt: TGCGCCAGCAGCTTAGGGGTTAACGAGCAGTTCTTC
d_call: -
j_call: TRBJ2-1
cdr3_length: 12
v_call: TRBV5-1
clone_size: -

cdr3_aa: CASSGDNDQPQHF
cdr3_nt: TGTGCCAGCAGCGGGGACAATGATCAGCCCCAGCATTTT
d_call: -
j_call: TRBJ1-5
cdr3_length: 13
v_call: TRBV4-2
clone_size: few

cdr3_aa: CASSFQEGTEAFF
cdr3_nt: TGTGCCAGCAGCTTCCAAGAGGGTACTGAAGCTTTCTTT
d_call: -
j_call: TRBJ1-1
cdr3_length: 13
v_call: TRBV7-9
clone_size: -

cdr3_aa: CASSPGHLSSGANVLTF
cdr3_nt: TGTGCCAGCTCCCCGGGACACCTAAGCTCTGGGGCCAACGTCCTGACTTTC
d_call: -
j_call: TRBJ2-6
cdr3_length: 17
v_call: TRBV18
clone_size: few

cdr3_aa: CASSQATGLAAYEQYF
cdr3_nt: TGCGCCAGCAGCCAGGCCACGGGTCTAGCGGCTTACGAGCAGTACTTC
d_call: TRBD2
j_call: TRBJ2-7
cdr3_length: 16
v_call: TRBV4-3
clone_size: -

cdr3_aa: CASSMTGDGKNIQYF
cdr3_nt: TGTGCCAGCAGCATGACAGGGGATGGCAAAAACATTCAGTACTTC
d_call: TRBD1
j_call: TRBJ2-4
cdr3_length: 15
v_call: TRBV11-2
clone_size: -

cdr3_aa: CATSGAETQYF
cdr3_nt: TGTGCCACAAGTGGGGCAGAGACCCAGTACTTC
d_call: -
j_call: TRBJ2-5
cdr3_length: 11
v_call: TRBV2
clone_size: -

cdr3_aa: CASSFDSWTSGRGDTQYF
cdr3_nt: TGTGCCAGCAGCTTCGACTCCTGGACTAGCGGGAGGGGGGATACGCAGTATTTT
d_call: TRBD2
j_call: TRBJ2-3
cdr3_length: 18
v_call: TRBV7-2
clone_size: -

cdr3_aa: CASSAGQPTFGGYTF
cdr3_nt: TGCGCCAGCAGCGCCGGACAGCCGACGTTCGGGGGCTACACCTTC
d_call: -
j_call: TRBJ1-2
cdr3_length: 15
v_call: TRBV5-1
clone_size: -

cdr3_aa: CASFEQVSYEQYF
cdr3_nt: TGTGCCTCCTTCGAACAGGTCTCCTACGAGCAGTACTTC
d_call: -
j_call: TRBJ2-7
cdr3_length: 13
v_call: TRBV2
clone_size: few

cdr3_aa: CASSYSLAGAYEQYF
cdr3_nt: TGTGCCAGCAGTTACTCCCTAGCGGGAGCCTACGAGCAGTACTTC
d_call: TRBD2
j_call: TRBJ2-7
cdr3_length: 15
v_call: TRBV6-5
clone_size: -

cdr3_aa: CASSSPGGYRNEQFF
cdr3_nt: TGTGCCAGCAGTTCCCCGGGGGGGTATCGGAATGAGCAGTTCTTC
d_call: TRBD2
j_call: TRBJ2-1
cdr3_length: 15
v_call: TRBV6-5
clone_size: -

cdr3_aa: CASSSSYEQYF
cdr3_nt: TGTGCCAGCTCATCGTCCTACGAGCAGTACTTC
d_call: -
j_call: TRBJ2-7
cdr3_length: 11
v_call: TRBV18
clone_size: few

cdr3_aa: CASSSHLQADYTEAFF
cdr3_nt: TGTGCCAGCAGTTCTCACCTACAGGCGGATTACACTGAAGCTTTCTTT
d_call: -
j_call: TRBJ1-1
cdr3_length: 16
v_call: TRBV27
clone_size: few

cdr3_aa: CASSLFPPSTGELFF
cdr3_nt: TGTGCCAGCAGCTTATTCCCCCCTAGCACCGGGGAGCTGTTTTTT
d_call: -
j_call: TRBJ2-2
cdr3_length: 15
v_call: TRBV11-2
clone_size: -

cdr3_aa: CASTIRREGEQYF
cdr3_nt: TGTGCCAGCACCATACGGCGGGAGGGCGAGCAGTACTTC
d_call: TRBD2
j_call: TRBJ2-7
cdr3_length: 13
v_call: TRBV7-9
clone_size: -

cdr3_aa: CASSPLTGIGNTIYF
cdr3_nt: TGTGCCAGCAGCCCCCTAACAGGGATTGGAAACACCATATATTTT
d_call: -
j_call: TRBJ1-3
cdr3_length: 15
v_call: TRBV14
clone_size: -

cdr3_aa: CASSFGGNEGEKLFF
cdr3_nt: TGTGCCAGCAGTTTTGGGGGGAACGAGGGTGAAAAACTGTTTTTT
d_call: -
j_call: TRBJ1-4
cdr3_length: 15
v_call: TRBV27
clone_size: -

cdr3_aa: CATQAYHLGQYF
cdr3_nt: TGTGCCACTCAAGCATACCATCTCGGCCAGTACTTC
d_call: -
j_call: TRBJ2-5
cdr3_length: 12
v_call: TRBV28
clone_size: few

cdr3_aa: CASSQQVRVEQFF
cdr3_nt: TGCGCCAGCAGTCAACAGGTCAGGGTTGAGCAGTTCTTC
d_call: -
j_call: TRBJ2-1
cdr3_length: 13
v_call: TRBV23-1
clone_size: -

cdr3_aa: CASSLSLQGETQYF
cdr3_nt: TGTGCCAGCAGTTTATCGTTGCAGGGGGAGACCCAGTACTTC
d_call: -
j_call: TRBJ2-5
cdr3_length: 14
v_call: TRBV27
clone_size: -